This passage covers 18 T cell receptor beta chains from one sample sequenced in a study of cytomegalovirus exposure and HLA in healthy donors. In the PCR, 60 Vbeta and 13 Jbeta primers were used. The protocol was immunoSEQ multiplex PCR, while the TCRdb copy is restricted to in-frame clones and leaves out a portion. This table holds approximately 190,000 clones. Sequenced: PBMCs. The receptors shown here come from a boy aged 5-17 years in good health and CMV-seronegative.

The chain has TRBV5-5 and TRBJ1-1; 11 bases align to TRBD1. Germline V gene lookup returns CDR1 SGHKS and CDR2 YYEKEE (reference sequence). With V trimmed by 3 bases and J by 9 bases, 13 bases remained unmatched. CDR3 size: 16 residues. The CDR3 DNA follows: TGTGCCAGCAGCTGGACAGGGGGCGATTTGATTGTGCAAGCTTTCTTT. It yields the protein CASSWTGGDLIVQAFF.

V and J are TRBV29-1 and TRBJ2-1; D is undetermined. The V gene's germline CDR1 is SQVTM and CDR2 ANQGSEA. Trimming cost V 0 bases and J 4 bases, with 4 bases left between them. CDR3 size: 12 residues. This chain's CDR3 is CSVEDLYNEQFF. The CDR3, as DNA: TGCAGCGTTGAAGATCTATACAATGAGCAGTTCTTC.

In nucleotides, the CDR3 is TGTGCCAGCTCACCAACCACTGCGAACACCGGGGAGCTGTTTTTT. This translates into CASSPTTANTGELFF. The genes are TRBV18 and TRBJ2-2; D ambiguous. The CDR3 length is 15 residues. Germline assignment: CDR1 KGHSH and CDR2 LQKENI. V lost 2 bases and J 0 bases, leaving 7 bases between the germline ends.

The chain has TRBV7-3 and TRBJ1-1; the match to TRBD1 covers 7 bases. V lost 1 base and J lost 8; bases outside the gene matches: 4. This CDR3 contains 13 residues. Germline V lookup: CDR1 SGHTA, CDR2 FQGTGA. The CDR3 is CASSLSGRGEAFF. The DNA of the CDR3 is TGTGCCAGCAGCTTAAGCGGCAGGGGGGAAGCTTTCTTT.

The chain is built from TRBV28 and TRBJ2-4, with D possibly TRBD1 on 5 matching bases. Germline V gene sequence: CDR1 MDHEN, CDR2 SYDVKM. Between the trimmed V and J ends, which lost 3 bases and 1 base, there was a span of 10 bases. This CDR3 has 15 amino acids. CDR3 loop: CASSLGLGAKNIQYF. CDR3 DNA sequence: TGTGCCAGCAGTTTGGGGCTAGGGGCCAAAAACATTCAGTACTTC. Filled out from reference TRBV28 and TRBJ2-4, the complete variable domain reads DVKVTQSSRYLVKRTGEKVFLECVQDMDHENMFWYRQDPGLGLRLIYFSYDVKMKEKGDIPEGYSVSREKKERFSLILESASTNQTSMYLCASSLGLGAKNIQYFGAGTRLSVL.

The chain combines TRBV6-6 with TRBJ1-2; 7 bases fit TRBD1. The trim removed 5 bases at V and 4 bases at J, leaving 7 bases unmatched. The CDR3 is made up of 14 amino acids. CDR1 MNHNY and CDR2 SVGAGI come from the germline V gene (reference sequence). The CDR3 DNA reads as TGTGCCAGCAGTGATCACAGGGGAGGCTATGGCTACACCTTC. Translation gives CASSDHRGGYGYTF.

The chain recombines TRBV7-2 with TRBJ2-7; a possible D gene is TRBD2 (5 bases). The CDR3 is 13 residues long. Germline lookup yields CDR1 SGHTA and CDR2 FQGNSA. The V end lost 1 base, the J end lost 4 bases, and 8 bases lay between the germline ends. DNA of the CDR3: TGTGCCAGCAGCTTAGTGGGCGGGTACGAGCAGTACTTC. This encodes CASSLVGGYEQYF.

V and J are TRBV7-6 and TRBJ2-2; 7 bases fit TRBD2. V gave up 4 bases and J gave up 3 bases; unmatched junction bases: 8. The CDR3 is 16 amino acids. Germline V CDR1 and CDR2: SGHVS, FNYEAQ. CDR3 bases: TGTGCCAGCAGCTCCCCCGGGGAGGGAGACACCGGGGAGCTGTTTTTT. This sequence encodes CASSSPGEGDTGELFF.

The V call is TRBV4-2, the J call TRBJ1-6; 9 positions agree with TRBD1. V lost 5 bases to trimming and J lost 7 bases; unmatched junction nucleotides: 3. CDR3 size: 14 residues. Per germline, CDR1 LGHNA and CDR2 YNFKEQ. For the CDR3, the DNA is TGTGCCAGCAGCGCCGGGACAGGGAATTCACCCCTCCACTTT. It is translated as CASSAGTGNSPLHF.

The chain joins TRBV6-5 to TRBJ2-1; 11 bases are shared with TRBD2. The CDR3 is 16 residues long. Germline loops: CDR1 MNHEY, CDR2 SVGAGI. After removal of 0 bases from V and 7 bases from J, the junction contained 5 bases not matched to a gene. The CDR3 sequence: CASSYSRLAGQNEQFF. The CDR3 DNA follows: TGTGCCAGCAGTTACTCGCGACTAGCGGGGCAGAATGAGCAGTTCTTC.

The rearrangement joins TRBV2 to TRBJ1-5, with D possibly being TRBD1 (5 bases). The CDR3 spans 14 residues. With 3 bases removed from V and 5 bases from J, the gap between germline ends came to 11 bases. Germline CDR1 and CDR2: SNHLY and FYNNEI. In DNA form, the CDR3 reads TGTGCCAGCAGTGACCCCGACAGTTATCAGCCCCAGCATTTT. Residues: CASSDPDSYQPQHF.

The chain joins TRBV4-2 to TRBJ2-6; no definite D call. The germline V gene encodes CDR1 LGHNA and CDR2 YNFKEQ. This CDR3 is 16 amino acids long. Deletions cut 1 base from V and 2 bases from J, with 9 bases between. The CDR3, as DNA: TGTGCCAGCAGCCAAGCCCCGTCCGCTGGGGCCAACGTCCTGACTTTC. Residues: CASSQAPSAGANVLTF.

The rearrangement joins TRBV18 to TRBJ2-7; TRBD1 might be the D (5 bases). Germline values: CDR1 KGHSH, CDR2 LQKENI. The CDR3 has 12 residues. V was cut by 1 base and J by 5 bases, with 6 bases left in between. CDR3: CASSPQGDEQYF. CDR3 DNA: TGTGCCAGCTCACCACAAGGGGACGAGCAGTACTTC.

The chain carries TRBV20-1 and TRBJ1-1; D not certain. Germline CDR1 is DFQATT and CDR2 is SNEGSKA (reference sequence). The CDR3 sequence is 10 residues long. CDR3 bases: TGCAACACTGAGGACACTGAAGCTTTCTTT. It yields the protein CNTEDTEAFF.

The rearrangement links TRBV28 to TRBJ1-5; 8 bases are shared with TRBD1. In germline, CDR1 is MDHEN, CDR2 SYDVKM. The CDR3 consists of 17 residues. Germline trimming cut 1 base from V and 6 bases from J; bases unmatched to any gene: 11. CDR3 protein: CASSLSLLRGRGQPQHF. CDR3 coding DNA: TGTGCCAGCAGTTTATCTCTTCTCAGGGGGCGCGGTCAGCCCCAGCATTTT. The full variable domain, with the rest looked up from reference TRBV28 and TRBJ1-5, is DVKVTQSSRYLVKRTGEKVFLECVQDMDHENMFWYRQDPGLGLRLIYFSYDVKMKEKGDIPEGYSVSREKKERFSLILESASTNQTSMYLCASSLSLLRGRGQPQHFGDGTRLSIL.

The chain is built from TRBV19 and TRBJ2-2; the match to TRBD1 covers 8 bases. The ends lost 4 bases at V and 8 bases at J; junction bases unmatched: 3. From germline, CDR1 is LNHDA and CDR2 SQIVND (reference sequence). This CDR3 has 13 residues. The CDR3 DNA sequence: TGTGCCAGTAGTACTGGGGACAGGGGGGAGCTGTTTTTT. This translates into CASSTGDRGELFF.

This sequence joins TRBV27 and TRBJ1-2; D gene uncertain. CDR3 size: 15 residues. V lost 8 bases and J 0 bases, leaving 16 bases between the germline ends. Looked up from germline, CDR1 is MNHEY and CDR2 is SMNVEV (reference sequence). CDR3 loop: CASGRPSRPNYGYTF. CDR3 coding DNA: TGTGCCAGCGGGCGTCCAAGCCGCCCTAACTATGGCTACACCTTC.

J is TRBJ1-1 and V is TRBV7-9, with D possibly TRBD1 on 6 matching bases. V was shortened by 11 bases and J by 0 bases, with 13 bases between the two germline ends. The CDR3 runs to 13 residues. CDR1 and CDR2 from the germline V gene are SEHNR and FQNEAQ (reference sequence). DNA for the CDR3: TGTGCCGGGGGGGGCTCCATGAACACTGAAGCTTTCTTT. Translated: CAGGGSMNTEAFF.